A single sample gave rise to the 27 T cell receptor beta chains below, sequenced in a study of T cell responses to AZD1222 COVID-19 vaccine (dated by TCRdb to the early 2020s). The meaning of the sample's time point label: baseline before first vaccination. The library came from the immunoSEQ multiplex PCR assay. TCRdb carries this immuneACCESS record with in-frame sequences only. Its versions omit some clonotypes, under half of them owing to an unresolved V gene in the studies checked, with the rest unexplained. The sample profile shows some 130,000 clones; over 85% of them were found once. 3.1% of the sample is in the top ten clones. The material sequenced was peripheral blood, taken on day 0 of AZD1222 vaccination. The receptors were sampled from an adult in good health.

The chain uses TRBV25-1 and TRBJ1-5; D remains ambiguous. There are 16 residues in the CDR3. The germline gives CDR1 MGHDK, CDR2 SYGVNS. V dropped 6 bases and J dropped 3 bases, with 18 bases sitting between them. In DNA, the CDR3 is TGTGCCAGCAGGGCAATCAGGCGGGAGGTCAATCAGCCCCAGCATTTT. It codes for CASRAIRREVNQPQHF.

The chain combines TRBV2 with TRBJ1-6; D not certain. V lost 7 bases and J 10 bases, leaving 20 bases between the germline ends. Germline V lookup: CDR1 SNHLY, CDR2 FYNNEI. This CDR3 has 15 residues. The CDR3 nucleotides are TGTGCCAGCAATCCAAACGGAGCTCGGAACTCACCCCTCCACTTT. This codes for CASNPNGARNSPLHF.

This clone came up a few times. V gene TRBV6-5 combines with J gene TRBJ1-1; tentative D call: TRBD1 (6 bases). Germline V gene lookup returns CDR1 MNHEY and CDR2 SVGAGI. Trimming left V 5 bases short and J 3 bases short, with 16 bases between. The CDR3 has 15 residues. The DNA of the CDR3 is TGTGCCAGCAGTCTTACTCCGGACAGAGACACTGAAGCTTTCTTT. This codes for CASSLTPDRDTEAFF.

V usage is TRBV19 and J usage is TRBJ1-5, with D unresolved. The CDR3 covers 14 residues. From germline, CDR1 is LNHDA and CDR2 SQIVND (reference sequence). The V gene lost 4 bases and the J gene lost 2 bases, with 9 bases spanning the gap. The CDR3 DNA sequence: TGTGCCAGTAGTACCCTAAGGGGCAATCAGCCCCAGCATTTT. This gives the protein CASSTLRGNQPQHF.

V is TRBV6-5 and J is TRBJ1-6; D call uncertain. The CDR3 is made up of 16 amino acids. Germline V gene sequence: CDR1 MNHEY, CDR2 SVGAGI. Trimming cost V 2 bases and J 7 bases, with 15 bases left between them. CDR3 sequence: CASSYGRPTGNSPLHF. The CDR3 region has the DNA TGTGCCAGCAGTTACGGCAGACCGACTGGGAATTCACCCCTCCACTTT.

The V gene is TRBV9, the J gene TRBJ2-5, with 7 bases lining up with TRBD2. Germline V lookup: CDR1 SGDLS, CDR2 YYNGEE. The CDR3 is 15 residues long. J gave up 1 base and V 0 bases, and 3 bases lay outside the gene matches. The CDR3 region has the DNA TGTGCCAGCAGCGTAGGGCTAGCGGCCCAAGAGACCCAGTACTTC. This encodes CASSVGLAAQETQYF.

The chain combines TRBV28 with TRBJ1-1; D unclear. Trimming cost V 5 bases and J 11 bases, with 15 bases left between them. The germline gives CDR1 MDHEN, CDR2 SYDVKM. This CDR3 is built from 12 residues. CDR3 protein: CASSLSLGWAFF. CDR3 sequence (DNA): TGTGCCAGCAGTCTAAGCCTGGGGTGGGCTTTCTTT.

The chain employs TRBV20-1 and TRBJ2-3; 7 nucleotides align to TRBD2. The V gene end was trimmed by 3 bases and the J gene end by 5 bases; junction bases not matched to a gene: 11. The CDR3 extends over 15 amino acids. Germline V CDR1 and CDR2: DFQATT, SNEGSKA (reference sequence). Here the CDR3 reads CSASWVAGEGDTQYF. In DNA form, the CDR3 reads TGCAGTGCTAGTTGGGTGGCGGGAGAGGGAGATACGCAGTATTTT.

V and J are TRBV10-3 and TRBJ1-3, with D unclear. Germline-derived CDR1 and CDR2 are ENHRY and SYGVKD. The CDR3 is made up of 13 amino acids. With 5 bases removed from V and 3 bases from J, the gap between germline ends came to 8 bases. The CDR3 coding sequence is TGTGCCATCAGTACCGGGGTTGGAAACACCATATATTTT. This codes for CAISTGVGNTIYF.

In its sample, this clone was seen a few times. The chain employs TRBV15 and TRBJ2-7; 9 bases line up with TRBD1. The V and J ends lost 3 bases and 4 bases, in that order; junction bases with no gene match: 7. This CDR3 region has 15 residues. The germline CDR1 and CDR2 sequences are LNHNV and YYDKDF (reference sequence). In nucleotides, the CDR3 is TGTGCCACCAGCAGTAGACAGGGGGGGTATTACGAGCAGTACTTC. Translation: CATSSRQGGYYEQYF.

The CDR3 DNA reads as TGTGCCAGCAGCTTAGGCGGGGTCCAAAATGAAAAACTGTTTTTT. Its translation is CASSLGGVQNEKLFF. V gene TRBV7-9 combines with J gene TRBJ1-4; D gene unclear. Germline V gene data show CDR1 as SEHNR and CDR2 as FQNEAQ (reference sequence). The CDR3 is 15 amino acids. V was pared by 1 base and J by 5 bases, with 11 bases between.

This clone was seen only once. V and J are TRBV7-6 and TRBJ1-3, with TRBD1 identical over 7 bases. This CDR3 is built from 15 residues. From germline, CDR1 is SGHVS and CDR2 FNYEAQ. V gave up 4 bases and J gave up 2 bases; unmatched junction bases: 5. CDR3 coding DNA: TGTGCCAGCAGCTCTCCGACAGGGACTGGAAACACCATATATTTT. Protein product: CASSSPTGTGNTIYF.

The CDR3 DNA follows: TGTGCCAGCAGCCAACGCGGGTCCCCCGGGGGTGAGCAGTTCTTC. It is translated as CASSQRGSPGGEQFF. The rearrangement uses TRBV6-2 or TRBV6-3 and TRBJ2-1; possibly TRBD2 for D (6 bases). Germline V lookup: CDR1 MNHEY, CDR2 SVGEGT. Trimming cost V 6 bases and J 9 bases, with 21 bases left between them. The CDR3 is 15 residues long.

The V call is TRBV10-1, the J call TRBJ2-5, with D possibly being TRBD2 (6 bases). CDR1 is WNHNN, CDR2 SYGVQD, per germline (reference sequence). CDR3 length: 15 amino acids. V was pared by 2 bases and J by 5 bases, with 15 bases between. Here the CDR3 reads CASSENGGLRETQYF. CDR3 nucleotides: TGCGCCAGCAGTGAGAACGGGGGTTTACGGGAGACCCAGTACTTC.

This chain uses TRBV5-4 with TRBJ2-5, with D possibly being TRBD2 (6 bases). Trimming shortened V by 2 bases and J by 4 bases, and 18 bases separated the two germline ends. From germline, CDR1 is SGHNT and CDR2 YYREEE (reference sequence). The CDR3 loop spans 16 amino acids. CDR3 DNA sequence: TGTGCCAGCAGCTTAGGAGGGCACGGCCCTACAGAGACCCAGTACTTC. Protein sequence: CASSLGGHGPTETQYF.

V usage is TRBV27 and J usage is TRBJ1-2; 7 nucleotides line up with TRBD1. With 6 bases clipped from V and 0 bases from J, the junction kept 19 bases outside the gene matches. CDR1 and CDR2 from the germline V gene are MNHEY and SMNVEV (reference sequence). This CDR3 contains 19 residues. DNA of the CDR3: TGTGCCAGCAGCCCCTACAGGGGTCCGCGCGCCCCCACTAACTATGGCTACACCTTC. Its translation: CASSPYRGPRAPTNYGYTF.

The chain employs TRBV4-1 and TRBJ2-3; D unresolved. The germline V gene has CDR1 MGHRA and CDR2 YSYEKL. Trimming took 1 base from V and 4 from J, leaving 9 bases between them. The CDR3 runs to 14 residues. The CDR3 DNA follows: TGCGCCAGCAGCCAAGTATCGACGGCAGATACGCAGTATTTT. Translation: CASSQVSTADTQYF.

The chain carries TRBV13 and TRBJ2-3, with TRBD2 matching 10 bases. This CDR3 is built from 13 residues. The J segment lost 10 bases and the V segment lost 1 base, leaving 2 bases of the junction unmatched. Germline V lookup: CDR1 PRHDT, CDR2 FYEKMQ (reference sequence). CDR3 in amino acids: CASSLASGSSQYF. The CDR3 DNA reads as TGTGCCAGCAGCTTAGCTAGCGGGAGTTCGCAGTATTTT.

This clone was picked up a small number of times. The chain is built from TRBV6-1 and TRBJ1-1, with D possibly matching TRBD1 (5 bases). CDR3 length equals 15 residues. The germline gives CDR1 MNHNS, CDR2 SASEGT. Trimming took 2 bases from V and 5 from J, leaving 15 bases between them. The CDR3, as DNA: TGTGCCAGCAGTGAATCTGGCAGGGTGAGGACTGAAGCTTTCTTT. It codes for CASSESGRVRTEAFF.

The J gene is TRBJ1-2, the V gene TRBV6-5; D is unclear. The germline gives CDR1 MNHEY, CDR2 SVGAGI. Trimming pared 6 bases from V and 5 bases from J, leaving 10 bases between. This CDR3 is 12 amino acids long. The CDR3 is CASRQASYGYTF. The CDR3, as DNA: TGTGCCAGCAGGCAGGCGAGTTATGGCTACACCTTC.

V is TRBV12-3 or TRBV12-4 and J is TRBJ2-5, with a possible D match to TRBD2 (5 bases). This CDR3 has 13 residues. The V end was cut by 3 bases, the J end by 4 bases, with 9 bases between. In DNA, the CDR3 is TGTGCCAGCAGTTTCGGGATGACAGAGACCCAGTACTTC. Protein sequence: CASSFGMTETQYF.

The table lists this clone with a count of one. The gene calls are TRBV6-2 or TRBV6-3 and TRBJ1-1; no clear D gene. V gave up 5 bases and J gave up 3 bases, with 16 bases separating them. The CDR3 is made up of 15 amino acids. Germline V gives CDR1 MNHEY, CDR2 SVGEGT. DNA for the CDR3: TGTGCCAGCAGTCCCGCCGCGGCCGGGGACACTGAAGCTTTCTTT. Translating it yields CASSPAAAGDTEAFF.

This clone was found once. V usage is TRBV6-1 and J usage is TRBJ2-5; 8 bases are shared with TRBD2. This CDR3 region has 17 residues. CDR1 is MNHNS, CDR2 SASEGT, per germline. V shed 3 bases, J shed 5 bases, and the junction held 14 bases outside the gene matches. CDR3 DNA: TGTGCCAGCAGTGAGGGCGGGAGGTCGTTAGGGTGGGAGACCCAGTACTTC. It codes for CASSEGGRSLGWETQYF.

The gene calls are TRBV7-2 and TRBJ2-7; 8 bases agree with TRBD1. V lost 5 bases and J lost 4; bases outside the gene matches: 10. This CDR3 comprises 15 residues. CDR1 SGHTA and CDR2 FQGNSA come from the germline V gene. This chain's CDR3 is CASSPGAGGGYEQYF. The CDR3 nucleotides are TGTGCCAGCAGCCCGGGGGCAGGGGGCGGTTACGAGCAGTACTTC. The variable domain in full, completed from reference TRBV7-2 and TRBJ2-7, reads GAGVSQSPSNKVTEKGKDVELRCDPISGHTALYWYRQSLGQGLEFLIYFQGNSAPDKSGLPSDRFSAERTGGSVSTLTIQRTQQEDSAVYLCASSPGAGGGYEQYFGPGTRLTVT.

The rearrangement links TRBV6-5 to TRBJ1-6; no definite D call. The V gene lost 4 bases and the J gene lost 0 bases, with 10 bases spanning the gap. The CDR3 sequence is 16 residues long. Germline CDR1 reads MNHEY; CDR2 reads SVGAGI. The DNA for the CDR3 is TGTGCCAGCAGTTCGGTACCTAGCTCCTATAATTCACCCCTCCACTTT. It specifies CASSSVPSSYNSPLHF.

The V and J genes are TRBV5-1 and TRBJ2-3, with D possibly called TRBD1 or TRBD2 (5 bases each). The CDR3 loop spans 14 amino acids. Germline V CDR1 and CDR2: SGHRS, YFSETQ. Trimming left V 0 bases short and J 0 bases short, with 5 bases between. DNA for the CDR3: TGCGCCAGCAGCTTGGGGGACAGCACAGATACGCAGTATTTT. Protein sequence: CASSLGDSTDTQYF.

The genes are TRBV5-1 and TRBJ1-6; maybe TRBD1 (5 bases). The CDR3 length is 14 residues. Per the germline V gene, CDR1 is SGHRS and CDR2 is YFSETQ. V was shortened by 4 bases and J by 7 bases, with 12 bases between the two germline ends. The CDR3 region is CASSTLTENSPLHF. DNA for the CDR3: TGCGCCAGCAGCACCCTGACAGAGAATTCACCCCTCCACTTT.